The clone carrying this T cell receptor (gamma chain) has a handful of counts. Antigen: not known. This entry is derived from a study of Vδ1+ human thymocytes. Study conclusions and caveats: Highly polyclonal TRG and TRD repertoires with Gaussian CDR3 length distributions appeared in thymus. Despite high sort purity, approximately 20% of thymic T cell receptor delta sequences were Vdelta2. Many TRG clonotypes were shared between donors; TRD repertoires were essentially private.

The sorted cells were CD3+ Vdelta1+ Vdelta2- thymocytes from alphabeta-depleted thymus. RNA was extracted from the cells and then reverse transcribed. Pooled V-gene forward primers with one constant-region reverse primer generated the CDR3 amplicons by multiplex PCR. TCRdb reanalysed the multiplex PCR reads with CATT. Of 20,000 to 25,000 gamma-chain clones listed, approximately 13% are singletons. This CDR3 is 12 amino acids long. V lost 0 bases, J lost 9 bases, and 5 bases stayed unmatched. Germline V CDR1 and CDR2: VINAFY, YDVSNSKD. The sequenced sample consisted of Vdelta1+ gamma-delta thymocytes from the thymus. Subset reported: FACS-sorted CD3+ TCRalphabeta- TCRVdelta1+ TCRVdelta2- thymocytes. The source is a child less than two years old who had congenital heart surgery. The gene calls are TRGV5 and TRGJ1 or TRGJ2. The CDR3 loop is CATWDRLGKKLF. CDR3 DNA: TGTGCCACCTGGGACAGGCTGGGTAAGAAACTCTTT.